This T cell receptor beta chain was found in a study of cytomegalovirus exposure and HLA in healthy donors. The CDR3 has 16 residues. V lost 2 bases and J lost 5; bases outside the gene matches: 7. Germline V CDR1 and CDR2: SGHNT, YYREEE (reference sequence). This clone appeared a few times. What it binds is unknown. Amplification used 60 Vbeta primers and 13 Jbeta primers. Assay used: immunoSEQ multiplex PCR; TCRdb lists only in-frame clones, some missing. The sample yields 100,000 to 150,000 clones, about 80% seen once. Healthy bone marrow donors supplied every sample. Study-wide results and caveats: Another analysis was done later, and it associated fewer than 20,000 TCR beta sequences with HLA alleles at 0.05 false discovery rate. Usually a TCR sequence was rare, but some public TCRs were found in many donors.

The receptor comes from a man aged 30 to 39 in good health and CMV-seropositive. The genes are TRBV5-4 and TRBJ1-2, with 12 bases fitting TRBD1. Source material: PBMCs. CDR3 DNA: TGTGCCAGCAGCTTTACCGGGACAGGGGGCAAGTATGGCTACACCTTC. It encodes CASSFTGTGGKYGYTF.